The clone carrying this T cell receptor (beta chain) is a singleton in its sample. Libraries were prepared by immunoSEQ multiplex PCR; TCRdb keeps only in-frame clonotypes and omits some of them. The sample lists fewer than 80,000 clones; 85% were seen once. The germline V and J ends were trimmed by 0 bases and 7 bases, with 19 bases remaining between them. CDR3 length equals 17 residues. Looked up from germline, CDR1 is LNHNV and CDR2 is YYDKDF (reference sequence). Autoimmune disease history or systemic immunosuppression led to patient exclusion. This record belongs to a study of OX40 agonist ivuxolimab in advanced cancers. Study-wide background: Partial responses were observed in three patients, of whom one had hepatocellular carcinoma and two had cutaneous melanoma.

The TCR comes from an adult with an advanced solid tumor such as melanoma, head and neck, liver or kidney cancer. The chain couples TRBV15 to TRBJ1-3, with a tentative D call TRBD1 (5 bases). The sample consisted of CD4+ or CD8+ T cells sorted from blood, taken in a trial of the OX40 agonist ivuxolimab. The DNA for the CDR3 is TGTGCCACCAGCAGAGAAAGGACATCCTCATCCCGGAACACCATATATTTT. This codes for CATSRERTSSSRNTIYF.